Below are 20 T cell receptor beta chains sequenced from a single sample in a study of T cell responses to AZD1222 COVID-19 vaccine. The method was immunoSEQ multiplex PCR; TCRdb's version includes in-frame clones alone and lacks a portion of them. The table includes some 100,000 clones, about 87% detected once. The material sequenced was peripheral blood, taken 28 days after the second AZD1222 dose. The receptors were gathered from an adult who received the AZD1222 COVID-19 vaccine.

The chain couples TRBV5-6 to TRBJ1-5, with D hard to call. The V and J ends lost 0 bases and 3 bases respectively, with 7 bases between them. Germline V gives CDR1 SGHDT, CDR2 YYEEEE. CDR3 size: 14 residues. The CDR3 region is CASSLGRINQPQHF. The CDR3 coding sequence is TGTGCCAGCAGCTTGGGGCGGATCAATCAGCCCCAGCATTTT. Combining the CDR3 with reference TRBV5-6 and TRBJ1-5 gives the whole variable domain DAGVTQSPTHLIKTRGQQVTLRCSPKSGHDTVSWYQQALGQGPQFIFQYYEEEERQRGNFPDRFSGHQFPNYSSELNVNALLLGDSALYLCASSLGRINQPQHFGDGTRLSIL.

The CDR3 DNA reads TGCGCCAGCAGCCAAGGGTTAGGGAGCGAGACCGCGCTAGAGCAGTACTTC. Protein sequence: CASSQGLGSETALEQYF. The J gene is TRBJ2-7, the V gene TRBV4-3, with D maybe TRBD2 (5 bases). Germline values: CDR1 LGHNA, CDR2 YSLEER. This CDR3 region has 17 residues. Trimming shortened V by 1 base and J by 7 bases, and 23 bases separated the two germline ends.

The J gene is TRBJ2-7, the V gene TRBV6-1; TRBD1 matches 9 bases. CDR3 length: 17 amino acids. Germline CDR1 reads MNHNS; CDR2 reads SASEGT. With 4 bases clipped from V and 5 bases from J, the junction kept 15 bases outside the gene matches. In nucleotides, the CDR3 is TGTGCCAGCAGTGGGCTCCAGAGGGGGACAGGGTATAACGAGCAGTACTTC. This sequence encodes CASSGLQRGTGYNEQYF.

The rearrangement joins TRBV7-2 to TRBJ1-2, with 8 bases fitting TRBD1. V lost 5 bases and J lost 7; bases outside the gene matches: 6. CDR3 length: 13 residues. CDR1 and CDR2 from the germline V gene are SGHTA and FQGNSA. CDR3 sequence: CASSLGQGLGYTF. The DNA of the CDR3 is TGTGCCAGCAGCCTAGGACAGGGCCTTGGCTACACCTTC.

V gene TRBV28 combines with J gene TRBJ2-2, with 8 nucleotides matching TRBD2. CDR3 length: 16 amino acids. Germline lookup yields CDR1 MDHEN and CDR2 SYDVKM. V lost 5 bases to trimming and J lost 3 bases; unmatched junction nucleotides: 8. CDR3 region: CASSPFSGGDTGELFF. CDR3 coding DNA: TGTGCCAGCAGTCCCTTTTCCGGGGGGGACACCGGGGAGCTGTTTTTT.

The chain employs TRBV19 and TRBJ1-5, with TRBD1 matching 8 bases. Unmatched junction bases numbered 13, after V lost 7 bases and J lost 5 bases. The length of the CDR3 is 16 residues. CDR1 and CDR2 from the germline V gene are LNHDA and SQIVND (reference sequence). The CDR3 DNA is TGTGCCAGTACCTCAAACGGACAGGGCCCGTATCAGCCCCAGCATTTT. Residues: CASTSNGQGPYQPQHF.

The V gene is TRBV30, the J gene TRBJ2-7; D call uncertain. V lost 5 bases and J 0 bases, leaving 8 bases between the germline ends. Per germline, CDR1 GTSNPN and CDR2 SVGIG (reference sequence). The CDR3 runs to 12 residues. CDR3 in amino acids: CAWEQSSYEQYF. DNA for the CDR3: TGTGCCTGGGAACAAAGCTCCTACGAGCAGTACTTC.

This chain links TRBV6-1 with TRBJ1-5; D is uncertain. The germline V gene has CDR1 MNHNS and CDR2 SASEGT. V shed 2 bases and J shed 3 bases, with 8 bases lying between them. The CDR3 extends over 14 amino acids. The CDR3 spells CASSEKTPNQPQHF. CDR3 DNA sequence: TGTGCCAGCAGTGAAAAGACACCCAATCAGCCCCAGCATTTT.

V and J are TRBV5-6 and TRBJ2-7, with D possibly TRBD2 on 6 matching bases. V lost 4 bases and J 2 bases, leaving 13 bases between the germline ends. This CDR3 contains 14 residues. Germline V gene data show CDR1 as SGHDT and CDR2 as YYEEEE. CDR3 in DNA: TGTGCCAGCAGCACGATACCGGGGGCCTACGAGCAGTACTTC. It codes for CASSTIPGAYEQYF.

The V and J genes are TRBV28 and TRBJ2-1; the D gene is possibly TRBD1 (5 bases). Trimming stripped 7 bases from V and 7 bases from J, with 8 bases between. The CDR3 totals 11 residues. CDR1 MDHEN and CDR2 SYDVKM come from the germline V gene. The CDR3 loop reads CASTPGNEQFF. CDR3 sequence (DNA): TGTGCCAGCACACCAGGGAATGAGCAGTTCTTC.

The chain combines TRBV5-1 with TRBJ1-2; possibly TRBD1 for D (6 bases). The CDR3 is 15 residues long. Deletions cut 1 base from V and 8 bases from J, with 18 bases between. CDR1 is SGHRS and CDR2 is YFSETQ in the germline V gene. CDR3 protein: CASSLSGTTVLGYTF. The CDR3 bases are TGCGCCAGCAGCTTGTCCGGGACAACGGTTCTGGGCTACACCTTC. Filled out from reference TRBV5-1 and TRBJ1-2, the complete variable domain reads KAGVTQTPRYLIKTRGQQVTLSCSPISGHRSVSWYQQTPGQGLQFLFEYFSETQRNKGNFPGRFSGRQFSNSRSEMNVSTLELGDSALYLCASSLSGTTVLGYTFGSGTRLTVV.

V gene TRBV7-3 combines with J gene TRBJ2-3, with 9 bases matching TRBD2. Germline CDR1 SGHTA, CDR2 FQGTGA. The CDR3 length is 16 residues. J gave up 2 bases and V 2 bases, and 5 bases lay outside the gene matches. The CDR3 region is CASSLGGGAFTDTQYF. In DNA, the CDR3 is TGTGCCAGCAGCTTAGGCGGGGGGGCCTTCACAGATACGCAGTATTTT.

The chain uses TRBV21-1 and TRBJ2-5; the table's D call TRBD1 went unverified against the DNA. TRBV21-1 is termed a pseudogene. There are 21 residues in the CDR3. DNA for the CDR3: TGTGCCAGCAGCAAATTAAGGCATCCTCCGTCGGACACTCCCATCAGAAAGACCCAGTACTTC. This encodes CASSKLRHPPSDTPIRKTQYF.

The chain joins TRBV29-1 to TRBJ1-2, with 9 bases matching TRBD1. The CDR3 is made up of 14 amino acids. Trimming at V came to 7 bases and at J to 4 bases, leaving 10 bases not matched to a gene. Germline V lookup: CDR1 SQVTM, CDR2 ANQGSEA. CDR3 coding DNA: TGCAGCGCGGCCGGGACAGGGTTTGTCTATGGCTACACCTTC. It encodes CSAAGTGFVYGYTF.

There are a few counts of this clone. This sequence joins TRBV5-4 and TRBJ2-2; D is unclear. V was shortened by 2 bases and J by 0 bases, with 5 bases between the two germline ends. Looked up from germline, CDR1 is SGHNT and CDR2 is YYREEE (reference sequence). This CDR3 has 14 residues. The CDR3 sequence is CASSFAPNTGELFF. The CDR3 DNA reads TGTGCCAGCAGCTTTGCCCCGAACACCGGGGAGCTGTTTTTT.

The chain is built from TRBV7-2 and TRBJ1-6; tentatively, D is TRBD1 (5 bases). Trimming cost V 5 bases and J 4 bases, with 9 bases left between them. Germline loops: CDR1 SGHTA, CDR2 FQGNSA. This CDR3 comprises 14 residues. Here the CDR3 reads CASSKGPYNSPLHF. The DNA for the CDR3 is TGTGCCAGCAGCAAGGGACCTTATAATTCACCCCTCCACTTT.

The table lists this clone with a few counts. V and J are TRBV7-9 and TRBJ1-4; D is undetermined. The germline V and J ends were trimmed by 1 base and 6 bases, with 15 bases remaining between them. This CDR3 is 16 amino acids long. The germline CDR1 and CDR2 sequences are SEHNR and FQNEAQ (reference sequence). DNA of the CDR3: TGTGCCAGCAGCTTAGACGGTGGAGGTCCGCATGAAAAACTGTTTTTT. This encodes CASSLDGGGPHEKLFF.

This clone turned up a few times. J is TRBJ2-4 and V is TRBV29-1; D perhaps matches TRBD1 (5 bases). V was trimmed by 5 bases and J by 0 bases, leaving 11 bases between them. Germline V gene lookup returns CDR1 SQVTM and CDR2 ANQGSEA. The CDR3 length is 14 residues. This CDR3 reads CSVRGTLAKNIQYF. The CDR3 DNA follows: TGCAGCGTTAGGGGCACCCTAGCCAAAAACATTCAGTACTTC.

This sequence joins TRBV1 and TRBJ2-7; TRBD2 was called by the table and not checked on the DNA. TRBV1 is a pseudogene segment. The CDR3 sequence is 14 residues long. In nucleotides, the CDR3 is TGCACCAGCAGGCCGGAGGGGGGGCGCTACGAGCAGTACTTC. Translated: CTSRPEGGRYEQYF.

The J gene is TRBJ2-2, the V gene TRBV5-1; perhaps D is TRBD1 or TRBD2 (5 bases each). CDR3 size: 15 residues. V was pared by 4 bases and J by 1 base, with 11 bases between. CDR1 SGHRS and CDR2 YFSETQ come from the germline V gene. The CDR3 protein is CASSPGGQNTGELFF. In nucleotides, the CDR3 is TGCGCCAGCAGCCCTGGAGGACAGAACACCGGGGAGCTGTTTTTT.